Following are 6 T cell receptor beta chains from one sample sequenced in a study of blood T cells in healthy people across ages (dated by TCRdb to the mid-2010s). The library came from 5' RACE. The run used an Illumina HiSeq 2500. A second roughly 6 to 11 cycle PCR used a sample-barcoded 5' primer and a J-beta primer mix. The public reads were reprocessed in TCRdb via fastp at Q25 and MiXCR, keeping in-frame beta chains. Every CDR3 protein is listed once, alongside the most common genes and DNA of its rows. For this sample the table gives roughly 800,000 distinct CDR3 sequences, of which less than 70% were detected only once. In total, the top ten clones hold roughly 37% of the sample. Input material: blood. The origin of the receptors is a man older than 75 in good health.

The chain joins TRBV12-3 or TRBV12-4 to TRBJ1-1; D call uncertain. With 0 bases removed from V and 4 bases from J, the gap between germline ends came to 6 bases. The CDR3 has 13 residues. The CDR3 spells CASSLAPSTEAFF. CDR3 sequence (DNA): TGTGCCAGCAGTTTAGCCCCGAGCACTGAAGCTTTCTTT.

This chain joins TRBV9 and TRBJ2-1; TRBD1 aligns across 8 bases. Germline V CDR1 and CDR2: SGDLS, YYNGEE. CDR3 length equals 13 residues. V was clipped by 8 bases and J by 4 bases; unmatched bases: 5. CDR3 coding DNA: TGTGCCAGTAACAGGGGGGTATACAATGAGCAGTTCTTC. As protein: CASNRGVYNEQFF.

The chain is built from TRBV9 and TRBJ2-1, with D uncertain. Germline CDR1 reads SGDLS; CDR2 reads YYNGEE. The V end was cut by 4 bases, the J end by 8 bases, with 13 bases between. The CDR3 length is 13 residues. CDR3 in amino acids: CASSPPRPDEQFF. Here the CDR3 DNA reads TGTGCCAGCAGCCCCCCCCGGCCCGATGAGCAGTTCTTC.

This clonotype was seen only a few times. This rearrangement joins TRBV6-5 to TRBJ2-7; 7 positions agree with TRBD1. Germline CDR1 MNHEY, CDR2 SVGAGI. This CDR3 is built from 12 residues. V lost 5 bases, J lost 6 bases, and 4 bases stayed unmatched. The CDR3 spells CASSGTGVEQYF. The CDR3 DNA is TGTGCCAGCAGTGGCACAGGGGTCGAGCAGTACTTC.

For the CDR3, the DNA is TGTGCCAGCAGTTTTCGACCGGGAGGAGGCTACGAGCAGTACTTC. Translating it yields CASSFRPGGGYEQYF. The chain joins TRBV12-3 or TRBV12-4 to TRBJ2-7; TRBD2 agrees at 7 bases. The CDR3 runs to 15 residues. The V and J ends lost 3 bases and 3 bases, in that order; junction bases with no gene match: 8.

The rearrangement links TRBV14 to TRBJ1-2; D perhaps matches TRBD1 (6 bases). The V end was cut by 1 base, the J end by 3 bases, with 12 bases between. CDR1 is SGHDN and CDR2 is FVKESK in the germline V gene. The CDR3 covers 15 residues. The CDR3 reads CASSQAGRGDYGYTF. For the CDR3, the DNA is TGTGCCAGCAGCCAAGCGGGCAGGGGAGACTATGGCTACACCTTC.